This T cell receptor (beta chain) came from a study of T cell responses to AZD1222 COVID-19 vaccine. The assay was immunoSEQ multiplex PCR, and TCRdb's table has in-frame clones only and misses some. Of 40,000 to 60,000 clones listed, just over 85% are singletons. V was pared by 4 bases and J by 3 bases, with 9 bases of the junction left unmatched. The CDR3 consists of 17 residues. Germline lookup yields CDR1 SGDLS and CDR2 YYNGEE. The clonotype comes from an adult who received the AZD1222 COVID-19 vaccine. This specimen was peripheral blood, taken 28 days after the second AZD1222 dose. The chain uses TRBV9 and TRBJ2-1, with TRBD2 matching over 11 bases. The chain's CDR3 is CASSLNPGTSGYNEQFF. The CDR3 DNA follows: TGTGCCAGCAGCCTCAACCCCGGGACTAGCGGCTACAATGAGCAGTTCTTC.